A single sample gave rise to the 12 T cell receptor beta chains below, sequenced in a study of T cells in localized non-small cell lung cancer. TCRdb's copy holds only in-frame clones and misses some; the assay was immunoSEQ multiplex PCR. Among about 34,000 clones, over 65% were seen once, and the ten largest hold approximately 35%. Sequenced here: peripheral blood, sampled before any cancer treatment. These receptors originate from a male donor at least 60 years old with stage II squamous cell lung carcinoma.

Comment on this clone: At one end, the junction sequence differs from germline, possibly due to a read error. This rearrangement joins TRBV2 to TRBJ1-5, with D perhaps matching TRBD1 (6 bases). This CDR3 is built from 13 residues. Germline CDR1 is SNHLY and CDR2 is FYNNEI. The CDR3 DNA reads TGCGCCAGCACCCAGGGGAGCAATCAGCCCCAGCATTTT. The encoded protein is CASTQGSNQPQHF. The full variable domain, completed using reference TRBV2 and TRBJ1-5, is EPEVTQTPSHQVTQMGQEVILRCVPISNHLYFYWYRQILGQKVEFLVSFYNNEISEKSEIFDDQFSVERPDGSNFTLKIRSTKLEDSAMYFCASTQGSNQPQHFGDGTRLSIL.

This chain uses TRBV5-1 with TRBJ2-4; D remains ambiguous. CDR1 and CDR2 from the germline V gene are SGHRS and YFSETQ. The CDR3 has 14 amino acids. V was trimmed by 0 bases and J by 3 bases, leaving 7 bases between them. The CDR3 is CASSLAGIKNIQYF. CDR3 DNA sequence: TGCGCCAGCAGCTTGGCAGGAATCAAAAACATTCAGTACTTC. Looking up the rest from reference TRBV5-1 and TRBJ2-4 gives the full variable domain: KAGVTQTPRYLIKTRGQQVTLSCSPISGHRSVSWYQQTPGQGLQFLFEYFSETQRNKGNFPGRFSGRQFSNSRSEMNVSTLELGDSALYLCASSLAGIKNIQYFGAGTRLSVL.

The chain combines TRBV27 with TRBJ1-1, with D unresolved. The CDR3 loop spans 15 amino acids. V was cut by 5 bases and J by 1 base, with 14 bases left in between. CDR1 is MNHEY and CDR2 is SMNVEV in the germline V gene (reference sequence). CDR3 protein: CASSAPHLSNTEAFF. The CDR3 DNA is TGTGCCAGCAGTGCCCCCCATTTATCGAACACTGAAGCTTTCTTT.

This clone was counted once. The CDR3 DNA is TGTGCCAGCAGTTACTCCGGGGGCCCAAACACTGAAGCTTTCTTT. Translation gives CASSYSGGPNTEAFF. V and J are TRBV6-5 and TRBJ1-1; possibly TRBD1 for D (6 bases). The V gene's germline CDR1 is MNHEY and CDR2 SVGAGI. Trimming left V 0 bases short and J 2 bases short, with 10 bases between. This CDR3 region has 15 residues.

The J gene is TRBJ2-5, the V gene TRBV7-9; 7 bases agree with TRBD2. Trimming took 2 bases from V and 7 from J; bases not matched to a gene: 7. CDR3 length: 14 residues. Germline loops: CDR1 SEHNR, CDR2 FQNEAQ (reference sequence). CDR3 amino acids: CASSLWSGAGTQYF. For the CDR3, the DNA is TGTGCCAGCAGCTTATGGAGCGGGGCGGGGACCCAGTACTTC.

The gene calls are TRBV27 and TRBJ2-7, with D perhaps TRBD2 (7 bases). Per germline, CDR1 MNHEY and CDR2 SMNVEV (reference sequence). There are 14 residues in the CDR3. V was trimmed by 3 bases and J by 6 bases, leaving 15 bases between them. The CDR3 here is CASSLGGGGTEQYF. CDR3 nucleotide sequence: TGTGCCAGCAGTTTGGGGGGGGGCGGGACCGAGCAGTACTTC.

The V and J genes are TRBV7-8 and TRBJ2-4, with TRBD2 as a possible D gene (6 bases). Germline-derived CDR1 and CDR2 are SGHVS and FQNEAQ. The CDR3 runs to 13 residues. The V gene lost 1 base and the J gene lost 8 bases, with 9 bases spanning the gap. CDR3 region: CASSLGGVDIQYF. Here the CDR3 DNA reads TGTGCCAGCAGCTTAGGCGGGGTCGACATTCAGTACTTC.

CDR3 sequence (DNA): TGTGCCAGCAGCTCACTCCTCCTCCTAGCGGGGGGATTCAATGAGCAGTTCTTC. It is translated as CASSSLLLLAGGFNEQFF. The chain links TRBV5-4 to TRBJ2-1, with 11 bases matching TRBD2. Per germline, CDR1 SGHNT and CDR2 YYREEE (reference sequence). The ends lost 3 bases at V and 6 bases at J; junction bases unmatched: 14. The CDR3 sequence is 18 residues long. Together with reference TRBV5-4 and TRBJ2-1, the CDR3 gives the full variable domain: ETGVTQSPTHLIKTRGQQVTLRCSSQSGHNTVSWYQQALGQGPQFIFQYYREEENGRGNFPPRFSGLQFPNYSSELNVNALELDDSALYLCASSSLLLLAGGFNEQFFGPGTRLTVL.

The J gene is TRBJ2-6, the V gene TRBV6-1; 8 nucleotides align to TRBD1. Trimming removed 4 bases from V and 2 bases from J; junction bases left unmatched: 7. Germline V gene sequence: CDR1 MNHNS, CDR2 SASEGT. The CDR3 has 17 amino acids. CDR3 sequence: CASSGWTGTTGANVLTF. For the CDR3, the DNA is TGTGCCAGCAGTGGCTGGACAGGGACAACTGGGGCCAACGTCCTGACTTTC.

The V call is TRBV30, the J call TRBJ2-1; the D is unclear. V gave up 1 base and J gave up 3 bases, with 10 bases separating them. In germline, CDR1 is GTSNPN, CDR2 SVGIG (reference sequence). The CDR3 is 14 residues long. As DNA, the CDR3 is TGTGCCTGGAGTGGCCGGGCCGTCTACAATGAGCAGTTCTTC. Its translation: CAWSGRAVYNEQFF.

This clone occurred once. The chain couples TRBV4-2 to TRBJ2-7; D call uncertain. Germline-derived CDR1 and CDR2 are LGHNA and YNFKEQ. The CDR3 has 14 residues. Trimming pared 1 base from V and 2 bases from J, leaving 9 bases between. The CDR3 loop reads CASSQAGRTYEQYF. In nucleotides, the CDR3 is TGTGCCAGCAGCCAAGCGGGCAGAACCTACGAGCAGTACTTC.

CDR3 loop: CASSEIQGAYEQYF. The CDR3 nucleotides read TGTGCCAGCAGTGAAATCCAGGGAGCCTACGAGCAGTACTTC. This chain joins TRBV2 and TRBJ2-7; TRBD1 or TRBD2 may be the D gene (5 bases each). This CDR3 contains 14 residues. Germline V gives CDR1 SNHLY, CDR2 FYNNEI. V was clipped by 2 bases and J by 2 bases, with 10 bases between them.